This is a list of T cell receptor beta chains from one sample in a study of control samples from healthy donors and cancer patients. Repertoires were generated with immunoSEQ multiplex PCR, while TCRdb's copy carries only in-frame clones and drops some. The sample carries 150,000 to 200,000 clones, 91% recorded once. Sequencing was performed on blood. These receptors came from a woman younger than 45 in good health. The CDR3 runs from the conserved cysteine through the conserved F or W. Each record gives: J gene, V gene, D gene, CDR3 protein. D genes are given only for firm matches.

j_gene: TRBJ2-1; v_gene: TRBV21-1; d_gene: -; CDR3aa: CASSLSGGHEQFF
j_gene: TRBJ2-1; v_gene: TRBV18; d_gene: TRBD2; CDR3aa: CASSPTSGGGNEQFF
j_gene: TRBJ1-1; v_gene: TRBV7-3; d_gene: -; CDR3aa: CASSWSVENTEAFF
j_gene: TRBJ1-5; v_gene: TRBV25-1; d_gene: -; CDR3aa: CASSGTDSNQPQHF
j_gene: TRBJ1-2; v_gene: TRBV28; d_gene: -; CDR3aa: CASRTGLVYGYTF
j_gene: TRBJ1-2; v_gene: TRBV5-1; d_gene: -; CDR3aa: CASSLAVYTF
j_gene: TRBJ2-1; v_gene: TRBV4-3; d_gene: TRBD2; CDR3aa: CASSRLAGGQDNEQFF
j_gene: TRBJ2-3; v_gene: TRBV19; d_gene: -; CDR3aa: CASSIISLEGTDTQYF
j_gene: TRBJ1-3; v_gene: TRBV29-1; d_gene: -; CDR3aa: CSVAPGSGNTIYF
j_gene: TRBJ2-1; v_gene: TRBV6-4; d_gene: TRBD2; CDR3aa: CASSDTAGGYNEQFF
j_gene: TRBJ2-5; v_gene: TRBV7-9; d_gene: TRBD1; CDR3aa: CASSITGGGRETQYF
j_gene: TRBJ1-5; v_gene: TRBV5-1; d_gene: -; CDR3aa: CASSLAAGQPQHF
j_gene: TRBJ2-7; v_gene: TRBV7-3; d_gene: TRBD2; CDR3aa: CASSLGGKQYF
j_gene: TRBJ1-2; v_gene: TRBV9; d_gene: TRBD1; CDR3aa: CASSPRQGAGYGYTF
j_gene: TRBJ2-3; v_gene: TRBV7-7; d_gene: -; CDR3aa: CASSLNGVTDTQYF
j_gene: TRBJ1-1; v_gene: TRBV9; d_gene: -; CDR3aa: CASSVVRAPEAFF
j_gene: TRBJ2-2; v_gene: TRBV19; d_gene: TRBD2; CDR3aa: CASTTSGRVGELFF
j_gene: TRBJ1-2; v_gene: TRBV3-1/TRBV3-2; d_gene: -; CDR3aa: CASSQGAANYGYTF
j_gene: TRBJ1-5; v_gene: TRBV7-2; d_gene: -; CDR3aa: CASSLARGGGQPQHF
j_gene: TRBJ2-5; v_gene: TRBV14; d_gene: -; CDR3aa: CASSHTETQYF
j_gene: TRBJ1-4; v_gene: TRBV25-1; d_gene: -; CDR3aa: CASSESDSIATNEKLFF
j_gene: TRBJ2-3; v_gene: TRBV4-2; d_gene: TRBD2; CDR3aa: CASSQDQVAGVDTQYF
j_gene: TRBJ1-6; v_gene: TRBV9; d_gene: -; CDR3aa: CASSVNQGYNSPLHF
j_gene: TRBJ1-2; v_gene: TRBV19; d_gene: -; CDR3aa: CASTSPAGGNYGYTF
j_gene: TRBJ2-2; v_gene: TRBV24-1; d_gene: TRBD2; CDR3aa: CATGTSGRAGELFF
j_gene: TRBJ1-2; v_gene: TRBV7-2; d_gene: TRBD1; CDR3aa: CASSLAGSGGNYGYTF
j_gene: TRBJ2-1; v_gene: TRBV3-1/TRBV3-2; d_gene: TRBD2; CDR3aa: CASSRQASGTNEQFF
j_gene: TRBJ1-3; v_gene: TRBV14; d_gene: -; CDR3aa: CASSQVTPGSGRNTIYF
j_gene: TRBJ1-1; v_gene: TRBV7-9; d_gene: -; CDR3aa: CASSPDGAFF
j_gene: TRBJ1-2; v_gene: TRBV28; d_gene: -; CDR3aa: CASRGEGRGGYTF
j_gene: TRBJ2-7; v_gene: TRBV5-1; d_gene: TRBD1; CDR3aa: CASSLEAGGYEQYF
j_gene: TRBJ2-7; v_gene: TRBV5-1; d_gene: TRBD1; CDR3aa: CASSTPGQGAWSYEQYF
j_gene: TRBJ2-3; v_gene: TRBV6-1; d_gene: TRBD1; CDR3aa: CASSEWGQGSDTQYF
j_gene: TRBJ2-2; v_gene: TRBV6-4; d_gene: -; CDR3aa: CASSDSDTGELFF
j_gene: TRBJ2-1; v_gene: TRBV9; d_gene: TRBD2; CDR3aa: CASSVAGGSEQFF
j_gene: TRBJ2-7; v_gene: TRBV19; d_gene: TRBD2; CDR3aa: CASRTSGGPSSYEQYF